The 11 T cell receptor beta chains given below trace back to one sample, sequenced in a study of vaccination effects on CD4 cells after COVID-19. Method: immunoSEQ multiplex PCR; TCRdb's copy keeps in-frame clones and lacks some. The data contain around 79,000 clones, roughly 79% of them singletons. ViraFEST assay sequencing came after antigen-specific CD4+ T cells were expanded with viral peptide pools. Culturing for roughly 9 days preceded CD4+ T cell isolation. Previously uninfected by SARS-CoV-2, the vaccine recipients also showed negative nucleocapsid antibodies. The antigens of these receptors remain unknown. Sequenced here: CD4+ T cells from PBMCs cultured with SARS-CoV-2 spike peptides, sampled before COVID-19 vaccination. Receptor source: a human donor who received a COVID-19 vaccine.

This chain links TRBV4-1 with TRBJ1-2; 8 bases map to TRBD1. The V segment lost 4 bases and the J segment 0 bases; nucleotides outside the gene matches: 1. Germline loops: CDR1 MGHRA, CDR2 YSYEKL. This CDR3 spans 14 amino acids. For the CDR3, the DNA is TGCGCCAGCAGCCGGACAGGGCCTAACTATGGCTACACCTTC. It encodes CASSRTGPNYGYTF.

CDR3 coding DNA: TGTGCCACCCGAAGGGGGCTTGGCACCGGGGAGCTGTTTTTT. This translates into CATRRGLGTGELFF. V and J are TRBV18 and TRBJ2-2; 7 positions agree with TRBD1. Germline CDR1 and CDR2: KGHSH and LQKENI. CDR3 length equals 14 residues. The J segment lost 4 bases and the V segment lost 10 bases, leaving 9 bases of the junction unmatched.

The chain is built from TRBV5-5 and TRBJ1-1; D not resolved. Germline V CDR1 and CDR2: SGHKS, YYEKEE (reference sequence). The CDR3 is 14 amino acids. With 0 bases removed from V and 1 base from J, the gap between germline ends came to 7 bases. CDR3 sequence (DNA): TGTGCCAGCAGCTTGGGACCCACGAACACTGAAGCTTTCTTT. This translates into CASSLGPTNTEAFF.

The J gene is TRBJ1-6, the V gene TRBV24-1; maybe TRBD1 (5 bases). The CDR3 spans 13 residues. Trimming took 4 bases from V and 10 from J, leaving 10 bases between them. Germline CDR1 KGHDR, CDR2 SFDVKD. In nucleotides, the CDR3 is TGTGCCACCAGTGAAGGGGCCTACTCACCCCTCCACTTT. This codes for CATSEGAYSPLHF.

The chain employs TRBV24-1 and TRBJ2-1; the match to TRBD2 covers 7 bases. CDR3 length: 16 amino acids. Germline values: CDR1 KGHDR, CDR2 SFDVKD. The junction had 5 bases not matched to a gene; V was cut back by 2 bases and J by 2 bases. CDR3 amino acids: CATSDSAAGTYNEQFF. CDR3 sequence (DNA): TGTGCCACCAGTGATTCCGCAGCGGGGACCTACAATGAGCAGTTCTTC.

This chain uses TRBV5-1 with TRBJ2-1, with 8 positions matching TRBD2. V gave up 4 bases and J gave up 6 bases; unmatched junction bases: 15. The CDR3 contains 17 residues. Germline V gene data show CDR1 as SGHRS and CDR2 as YFSETQ. CDR3 bases: TGCGCCAGCAGCCCTATTCCCGGGACTAGACACGGCAATGAGCAGTTCTTC. Encoded protein: CASSPIPGTRHGNEQFF.

The chain is built from TRBV5-8 and TRBJ2-3; 8 bases agree with TRBD1. CDR1 SGHTS and CDR2 YDEGEE come from the germline V gene. V shed 8 bases and J 5 bases; nucleotides not matched to a gene: 19. The CDR3 totals 17 residues. The CDR3 DNA is TGTGCCAGTCCATCTCCGCCGGACAGGGATGCGAGAGATACGCAGTATTTT. Translated: CASPSPPDRDARDTQYF.

In regard to this clone: Different DNA sequences within this sample yield the same CDR3. This chain links TRBV9 with TRBJ2-1; the D gene is possibly TRBD1 (6 bases). The germline V and J ends were trimmed by 0 bases and 4 bases, with 11 bases remaining between them. The CDR3 sequence is 15 residues long. From germline, CDR1 is SGDLS and CDR2 YYNGEE. CDR3 residues: CASSVVGGAYNEQFF. CDR3 nucleotide sequence: TGTGCCAGCAGCGTAGTAGGGGGAGCTTACAATGAGCAGTTCTTC.

The rearrangement links TRBV24-1 to TRBJ2-3; 11 nucleotides match TRBD1. After removal of 4 bases from V and 0 bases from J, the junction contained 8 bases not matched to a gene. CDR3 length: 18 amino acids. CDR1 is KGHDR, CDR2 SFDVKD, per germline. The CDR3 protein is CATSEGDRGSSSTDTQYF. In nucleotides, the CDR3 is TGTGCCACCAGTGAGGGGGACAGGGGGTCTTCTAGCACAGATACGCAGTATTTT.

The chain recombines TRBV10-2 with TRBJ2-2, with D possibly being TRBD1 or TRBD2 (5 bases each). The V gene's germline CDR1 is WSHSY and CDR2 SAAADI. The V and J ends lost 7 bases and 1 base respectively, with 7 bases between them. The CDR3 spans 13 residues. The CDR3 spells CASKRGNTGELFF. The CDR3 DNA follows: TGCGCCAGCAAGAGGGGGAACACCGGGGAGCTGTTTTTT.

The chain links TRBV4-2 to TRBJ1-1; weak D call: TRBD1 (6 bases). Germline V gene data show CDR1 as LGHNA and CDR2 as YNFKEQ. V dropped 1 base and J dropped 4 bases, with 13 bases sitting between them. The CDR3 spans 15 residues. The CDR3 coding sequence is TGTGCCAGCAGCCAAGGTCAGGGGAGTCTCACTGAAGCTTTCTTT. This sequence encodes CASSQGQGSLTEAFF.